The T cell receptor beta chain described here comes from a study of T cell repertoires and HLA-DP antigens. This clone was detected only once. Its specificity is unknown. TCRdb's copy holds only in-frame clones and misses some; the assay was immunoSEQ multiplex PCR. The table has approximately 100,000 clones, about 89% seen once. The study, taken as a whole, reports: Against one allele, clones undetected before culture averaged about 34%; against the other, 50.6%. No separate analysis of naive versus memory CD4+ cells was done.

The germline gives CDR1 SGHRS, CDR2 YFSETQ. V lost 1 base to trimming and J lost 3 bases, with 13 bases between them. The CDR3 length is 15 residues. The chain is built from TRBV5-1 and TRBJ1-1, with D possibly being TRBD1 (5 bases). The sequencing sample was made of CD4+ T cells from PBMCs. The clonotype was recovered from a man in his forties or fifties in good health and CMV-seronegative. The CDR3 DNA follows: TGCGCCAGCAGCTTGTATCAGGGTGTAGACACTGAAGCTTTCTTT. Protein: CASSLYQGVDTEAFF.